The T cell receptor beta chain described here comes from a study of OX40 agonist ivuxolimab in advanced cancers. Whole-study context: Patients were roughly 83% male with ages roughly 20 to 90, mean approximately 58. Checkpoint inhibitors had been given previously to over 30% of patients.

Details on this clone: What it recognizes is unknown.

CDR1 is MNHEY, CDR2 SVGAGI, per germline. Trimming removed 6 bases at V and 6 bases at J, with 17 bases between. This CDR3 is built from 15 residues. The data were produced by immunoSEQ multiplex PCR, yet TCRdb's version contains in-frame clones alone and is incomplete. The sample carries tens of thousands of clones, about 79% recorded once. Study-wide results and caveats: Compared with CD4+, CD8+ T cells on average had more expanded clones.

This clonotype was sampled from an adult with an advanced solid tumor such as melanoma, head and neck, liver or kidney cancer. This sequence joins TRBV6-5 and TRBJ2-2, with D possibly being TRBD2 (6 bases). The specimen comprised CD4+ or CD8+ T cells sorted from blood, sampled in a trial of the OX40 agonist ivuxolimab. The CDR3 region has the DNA TGTGCCAGCAGCTGGGACTCCCCGTCCCCCGGGGAGCTGTTTTTT. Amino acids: CASSWDSPSPGELFF.